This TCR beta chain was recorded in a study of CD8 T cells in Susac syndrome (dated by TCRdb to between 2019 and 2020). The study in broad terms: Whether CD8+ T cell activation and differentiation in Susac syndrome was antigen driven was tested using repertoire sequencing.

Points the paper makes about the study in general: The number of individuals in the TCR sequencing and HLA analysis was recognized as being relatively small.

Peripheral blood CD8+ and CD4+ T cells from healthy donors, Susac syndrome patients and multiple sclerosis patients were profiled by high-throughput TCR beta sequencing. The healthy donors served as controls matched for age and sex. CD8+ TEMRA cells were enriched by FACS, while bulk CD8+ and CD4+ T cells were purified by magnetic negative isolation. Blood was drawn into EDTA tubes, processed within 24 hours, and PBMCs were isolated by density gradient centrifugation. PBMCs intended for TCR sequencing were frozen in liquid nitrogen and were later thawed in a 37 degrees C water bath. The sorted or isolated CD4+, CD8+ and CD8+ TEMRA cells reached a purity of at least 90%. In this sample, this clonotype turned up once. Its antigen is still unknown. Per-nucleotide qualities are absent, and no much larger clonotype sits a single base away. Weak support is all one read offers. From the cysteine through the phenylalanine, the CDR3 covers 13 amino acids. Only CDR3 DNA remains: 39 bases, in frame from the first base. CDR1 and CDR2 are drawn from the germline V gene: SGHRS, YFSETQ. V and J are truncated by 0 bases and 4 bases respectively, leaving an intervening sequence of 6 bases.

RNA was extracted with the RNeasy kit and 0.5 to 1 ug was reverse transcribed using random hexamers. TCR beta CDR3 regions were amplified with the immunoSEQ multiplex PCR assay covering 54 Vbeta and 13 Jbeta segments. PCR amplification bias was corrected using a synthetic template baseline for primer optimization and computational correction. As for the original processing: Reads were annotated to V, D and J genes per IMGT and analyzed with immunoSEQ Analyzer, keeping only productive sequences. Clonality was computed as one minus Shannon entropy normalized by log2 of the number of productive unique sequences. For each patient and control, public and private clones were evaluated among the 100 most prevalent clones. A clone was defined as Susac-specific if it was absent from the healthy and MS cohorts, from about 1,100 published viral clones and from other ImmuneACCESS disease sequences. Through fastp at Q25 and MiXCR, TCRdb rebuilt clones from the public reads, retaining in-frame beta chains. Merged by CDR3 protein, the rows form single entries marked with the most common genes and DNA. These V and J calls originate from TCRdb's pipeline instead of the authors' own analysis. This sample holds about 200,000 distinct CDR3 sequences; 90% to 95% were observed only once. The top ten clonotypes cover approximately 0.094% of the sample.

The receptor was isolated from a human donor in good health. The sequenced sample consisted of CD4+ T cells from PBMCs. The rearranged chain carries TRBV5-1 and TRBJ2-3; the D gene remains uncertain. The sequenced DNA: TGCGCCAGCAGCTTGGACAGCGCAGATACGCAGTATTTT. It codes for CASSLDSADTQYF.